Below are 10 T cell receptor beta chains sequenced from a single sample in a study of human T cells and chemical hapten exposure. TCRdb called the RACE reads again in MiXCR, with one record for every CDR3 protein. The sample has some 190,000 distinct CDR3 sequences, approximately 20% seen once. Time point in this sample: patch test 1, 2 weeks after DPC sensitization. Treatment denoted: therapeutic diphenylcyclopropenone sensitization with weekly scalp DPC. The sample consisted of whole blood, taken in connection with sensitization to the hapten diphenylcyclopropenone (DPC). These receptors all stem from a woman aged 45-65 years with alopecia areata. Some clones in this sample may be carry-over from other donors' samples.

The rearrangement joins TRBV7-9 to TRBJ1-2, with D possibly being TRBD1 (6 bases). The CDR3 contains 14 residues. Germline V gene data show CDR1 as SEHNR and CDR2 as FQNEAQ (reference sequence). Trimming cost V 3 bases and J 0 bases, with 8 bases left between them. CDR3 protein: CASSFAGANYGYTF. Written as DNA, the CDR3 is TGTGCCAGCAGCTTCGCAGGGGCTAACTATGGCTACACCTTC.

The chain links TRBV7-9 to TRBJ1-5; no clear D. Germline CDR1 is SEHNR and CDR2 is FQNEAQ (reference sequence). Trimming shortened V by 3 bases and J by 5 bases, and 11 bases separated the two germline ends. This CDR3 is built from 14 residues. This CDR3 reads CASSFPRLDQPQHF. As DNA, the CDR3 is TGTGCCAGCAGCTTCCCTCGGTTGGATCAGCCCCAGCATTTT.

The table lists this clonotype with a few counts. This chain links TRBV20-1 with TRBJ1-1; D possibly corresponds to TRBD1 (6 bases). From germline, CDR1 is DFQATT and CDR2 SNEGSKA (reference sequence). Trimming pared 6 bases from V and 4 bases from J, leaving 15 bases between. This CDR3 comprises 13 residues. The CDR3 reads CSAHLQGATEAFF. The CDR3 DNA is TGCAGTGCCCATCTACAGGGAGCCACTGAAGCTTTCTTT.

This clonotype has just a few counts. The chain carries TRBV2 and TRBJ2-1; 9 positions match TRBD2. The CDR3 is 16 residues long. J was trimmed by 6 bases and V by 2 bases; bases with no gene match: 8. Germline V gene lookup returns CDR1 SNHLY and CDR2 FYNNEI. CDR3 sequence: CASSEIGGRALNEQFF. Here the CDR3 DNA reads TGTGCCAGCAGTGAAATAGGCGGGAGGGCCCTCAATGAGCAGTTCTTC.

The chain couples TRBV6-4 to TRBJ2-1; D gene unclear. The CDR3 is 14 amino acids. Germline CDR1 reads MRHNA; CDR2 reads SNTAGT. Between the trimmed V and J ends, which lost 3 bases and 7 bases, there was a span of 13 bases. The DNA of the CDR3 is TGTGCCAGCAGTGAGAGTTACCCTGGGAATGAGCAGTTCTTC. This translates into CASSESYPGNEQFF.

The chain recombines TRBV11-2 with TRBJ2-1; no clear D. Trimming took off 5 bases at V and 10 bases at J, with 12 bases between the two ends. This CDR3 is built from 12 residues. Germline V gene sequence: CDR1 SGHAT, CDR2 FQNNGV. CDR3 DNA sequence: TGTGCCAGCAGCCCACAAAGTAGGGAGCAGTTCTTC. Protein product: CASSPQSREQFF.

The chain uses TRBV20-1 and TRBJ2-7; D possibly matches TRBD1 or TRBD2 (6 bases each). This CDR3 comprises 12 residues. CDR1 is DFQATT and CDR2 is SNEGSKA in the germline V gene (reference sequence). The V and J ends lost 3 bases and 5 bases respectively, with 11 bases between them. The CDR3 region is CSARWGADEQYF. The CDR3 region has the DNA TGCAGTGCTAGGTGGGGGGCGGACGAGCAGTACTTC.

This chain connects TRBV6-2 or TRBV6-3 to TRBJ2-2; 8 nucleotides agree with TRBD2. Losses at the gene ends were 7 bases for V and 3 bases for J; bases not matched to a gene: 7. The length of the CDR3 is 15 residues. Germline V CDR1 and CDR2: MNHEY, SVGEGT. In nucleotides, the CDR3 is TGTGCCAGCACTGGGACTAGTCGGTACACCGGGGAGCTGTTTTTT. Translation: CASTGTSRYTGELFF.

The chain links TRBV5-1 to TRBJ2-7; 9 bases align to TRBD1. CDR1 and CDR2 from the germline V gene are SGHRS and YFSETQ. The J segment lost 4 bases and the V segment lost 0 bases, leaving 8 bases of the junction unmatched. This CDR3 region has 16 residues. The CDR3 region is CASSLALGQGIYEQYF. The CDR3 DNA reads TGCGCCAGCAGCTTGGCCCTCGGACAGGGGATTTACGAGCAGTACTTC.

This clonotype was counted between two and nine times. CDR3 in DNA: TGTGCCAGCAGCCCAGAAGGCGCCTCAGCCAAAAACATTCAGTACTTC. Amino acids: CASSPEGASAKNIQYF. This rearrangement joins TRBV9 to TRBJ2-4; D not resolved. V dropped 4 bases and J dropped 0 bases, with 14 bases sitting between them. The CDR3 runs 16 residues. CDR1 and CDR2 from the germline V gene are SGDLS and YYNGEE.